What follows are 3 T cell receptor beta chains derived from one specimen sequenced in a study of neurological immune-mediated disorders. TCRdb fed the 5' RACE reads into MiXCR, producing one record per CDR3 protein. The table has tens of thousands of distinct CDR3 sequences, less than 2.5% seen once; the top ten hold around 3%. Specimen: PBMCs. These TCRs come from a man between 45 and 60 years old with multiple sclerosis.

At least ten counts were recorded for this clonotype. The V gene is TRBV6-5, the J gene TRBJ1-6; no clear D. This CDR3 is 14 amino acids long. Germline CDR1 MNHEY, CDR2 SVGAGI. The V end lost 3 bases, the J end lost 9 bases, and 12 bases lay between the germline ends. This CDR3 reads CASSYSWEFSPLHF. The CDR3 nucleotides are TGTGCCAGCAGTTATAGCTGGGAATTTTCACCCCTCCACTTT.

This clonotype is labeled as medium-sized. V usage is TRBV29-1 and J usage is TRBJ2-7; no reliable D call. CDR1 and CDR2 (germline): SQVTM, ANQGSEA. The CDR3 runs 12 residues. Between the trimmed V and J ends, which lost 8 bases and 3 bases, there was a span of 14 bases. The chain's CDR3 is CSLLWFCYEQYF. The CDR3 DNA is TGCAGCCTTCTGTGGTTCTGCTACGAGCAGTACTTC.

This clonotype was seen many times. The V call is TRBV29-1, the J call TRBJ2-7; unclear D gene. The CDR3 is 11 residues long. Between the trimmed V and J ends, which lost 2 bases and 4 bases, there was a span of 6 bases. Per germline, CDR1 SQVTM and CDR2 ANQGSEA. The CDR3 protein is CSVELGYEQYF. As DNA, the CDR3 is TGCAGCGTTGAACTGGGATACGAGCAGTACTTC.